What follows is one TCR beta chain and its context. Antigen unknown. Peripheral blood genomic DNA, not sorted cells or RNA, was the template. Deletions cut 6 bases from V and 0 bases from J, with 15 bases between. Per germline, CDR1 WNHNN and CDR2 SYGVQD (reference sequence). The CDR3 is made up of 16 amino acids. The data belong to a study of T cell repertoires in aging, cancer and after chemotherapy. On the study more broadly: Healthy donor repertoires were recorded over several months to years and showed clear clonal overlap. About 8.8 million TCR reads made up the full dataset. Study-wide results and caveats: No conclusions about immunological memory after chemotherapy can be drawn from the repertoire data. Loss of evenness, beyond lost richness, contributed to age-related TCR diversity decline in cancer patients.

Rearranged V-D-J TRB sequences were amplified with a mixed TRB-A/B primer pool. TCRdb re-called the multiplex PCR reads with MiXCR, one entry per CDR3 protein. The table has some 9,000 distinct CDR3 sequences, about 24% seen once. The rearrangement joins TRBV10-1 to TRBJ2-1; D is uncertain. The source material was blood. The receptor comes from a human donor in good health. In nucleotides, the CDR3 is TGCGCCAGCAGCCTTCTGAGGATTGACTCCTACAATGAGCAGTTCTTC. Residues: CASSLLRIDSYNEQFF.